These T cell receptor beta chains were read from a single sample in a study of T-cell reconstitution after alpha-beta-depleted transplantation in children. TCRdb used MiXCR to reprocess the PCR reads, holding one entry per CDR3 protein. This sample has fewer than 120,000 distinct CDR3 sequences, with about 9.4% found just once. The input for sequencing was PBMCs from the stem cell graft donor, taken from the stem cell graft. Receptors originate from a human donor who donated a stem cell graft to a child with acute lymphoblastic leukemia. Both conserved end residues are part of each CDR3. A D gene is named only where the DNA matches it firmly. Size tells how often a clone was seen (once, few, many) or the class of an expanded clone, and some rows leave it out.

CASSTGRHGELFF	TGTGCCAGTAGTACTGGACGCCACGGGGAGCTGTTTTTT	TRBJ2-2	many	TRBV19	NA
CASSLGTGGTKNIQYF	TGTGCCAGCAGTTTAGGGACAGGGGGGACCAAAAACATTCAGTACTTC	TRBJ2-4	many	TRBV27	TRBD1
CSSQGQETQYF	TGCAGTTCCCAGGGACAAGAGACCCAGTACTTC	TRBJ2-5	many	TRBV20-1	NA
CAISDESTEAFF	TGTGCCATCAGTGACGAGTCCACTGAAGCTTTCTTT	TRBJ1-1	many	TRBV10-3	NA
CASSLNLRDRSSYEQYF	TGCGCCAGCAGCTTGAATCTCCGGGACCGCAGCTCCTACGAGCAGTACTTC	TRBJ2-7	many	TRBV5-1	NA
CASTEGWANYGYTF	TGTGCCAGCACCGAGGGGTGGGCTAACTATGGCTACACCTTC	TRBJ1-2	many	TRBV12-3/TRBV12-4	NA
CASSFARGEQYF	TGTGCCAGCAGTTTCGCCAGGGGCGAGCAGTACTTC	TRBJ2-7	many	TRBV12-3/TRBV12-4	NA
CASSQDWGSPSGAKNIQYF	TGCGCCAGCAGCCAAGATTGGGGAAGCCCCAGCGGGGCCAAAAACATTCAGTACTTC	TRBJ2-4	many	TRBV4-3	NA
CASSPWTSGSYNEQFF	TGTGCCAGCAGCCCCTGGACTAGCGGGTCCTACAATGAGCAGTTCTTC	TRBJ2-1	many	TRBV7-8	TRBD2
CASSPRRNGQETQYF	TGCGCCAGCAGCCCCCGACGTAATGGTCAAGAGACCCAGTACTTC	TRBJ2-5	NA	TRBV5-1	NA
CATRDSRNSPLHF	TGTGCCACCCGGGACAGTCGAAATTCACCCCTCCACTTT	TRBJ1-6	many	TRBV2	TRBD1
CASSETGAETGELFF	TGTGCCAGCAGCGAGACAGGGGCAGAAACCGGGGAGCTGTTTTTT	TRBJ2-2	many	TRBV6-4	TRBD1
CASSQGAGAYNEQFF	TGCGCCAGCAGCCAAGGAGCGGGAGCCTACAATGAGCAGTTCTTC	TRBJ2-1	many	TRBV5-1	TRBD2
CASSQVRHSGGYTF	TGTGCCAGCAGCCAAGTCAGGCATTCTGGTGGCTACACCTTC	TRBJ1-2	many	TRBV3-1	NA
CASSASRYEQYF	TGTGCCAGTAGTGCCTCCAGGTACGAGCAGTACTTC	TRBJ2-7	NA	TRBV19	NA
CCAPSLAGPNLSHERYF	TGCTGTGCCCCATCTCTAGCGGGACCCAACTTATCCCATGAAAGGTACTTC	TRBJ2-7	NA	TRBV20-1	TRBD2
CSVARTRAGEQFF	TGCAGCGTTGCGAGGACTAGGGCTGGTGAGCAGTTCTTC	TRBJ2-1	many	TRBV29-1	TRBD2
CASSPEPGQGTYEQFF	TGTGCCAGCAGTCCCGAGCCGGGACAGGGGACGTATGAGCAGTTCTTC	TRBJ2-1	many	TRBV12-3/TRBV12-4	TRBD1
CASSPMGENTEAFF	TGTGCCAGTAGCCCGATGGGAGAAAACACTGAAGCTTTCTTT	TRBJ1-1	NA	TRBV19	NA
CASSERDRGLNTEAFF	TGCGCCAGCAGTGAACGGGACAGGGGATTGAACACTGAAGCTTTCTTT	TRBJ1-1	many	TRBV10-2	TRBD1
CASSPRRANNEQFF	TGTGCCAGCAGTCCAAGGCGGGCCAACAATGAGCAGTTCTTC	TRBJ2-1	NA	TRBV3-1	NA
CASSSDLREAFF	TGTGCCAGCAGCTCGGACCTTCGTGAAGCTTTCTTT	TRBJ1-1	many	TRBV12-3/TRBV12-4	NA
CASRSTGRFVTEAFF	TGTGCCAGCAGGAGTACCGGACGTTTTGTCACTGAAGCTTTCTTT	TRBJ1-1	many	TRBV12-3/TRBV12-4	NA
CASSWTGTGNYEQYF	TGCGCCAGCAGCTGGACCGGGACAGGGAACTACGAGCAGTACTTC	TRBJ2-7	many	TRBV5-1	TRBD1
CASSLFGQGGQPQHF	TGTGCCAGCAGCTTGTTTGGCCAGGGAGGCCAGCCCCAGCATTTT	TRBJ1-5	many	TRBV5-6	NA
CASSVGPTGASSYNEQFF	TGTGCCAGCAGCGTAGGGCCAACAGGGGCCAGCTCCTACAATGAGCAGTTCTTC	TRBJ2-1	many	TRBV9	TRBD1
CASSSLTGKHTEAFF	TGTGCCAGCAGTTCACTGACAGGGAAACACACTGAAGCTTTCTTT	TRBJ1-1	many	TRBV6-5	TRBD1
CASSSGTGLRLNTEAFF	TGTGCCAGCAGCTCCGGGACAGGGCTCCGGCTGAACACTGAAGCTTTCTTT	TRBJ1-1	many	TRBV5-4	TRBD1
CASHPDRGLGGYTF	TGTGCCAGCCACCCCGACAGGGGGCTAGGTGGCTACACCTTC	TRBJ1-2	many	TRBV12-3/TRBV12-4	TRBD1
CASSLAGVNQETQYF	TGCGCCAGCAGCTTGGCGGGGGTGAATCAAGAGACCCAGTACTTC	TRBJ2-5	many	TRBV5-1	NA
CASSQEELLMETQYF	TGTGCCAGCAGCCAAGAAGAACTACTAATGGAGACCCAGTACTTC	TRBJ2-5	many	TRBV3-1	NA
CASSSTTGEQYF	TGTGCCAGCAGTTCGACGACCGGCGAGCAGTACTTC	TRBJ2-7	many	TRBV12-3/TRBV12-4	NA
CARGTSGRPYEQYF	TGTGCCAGAGGTACTAGCGGGAGGCCCTACGAGCAGTACTTC	TRBJ2-7	many	TRBV2	TRBD2
CASSRHPDQQIAKNIQYF	TGTGCCAGCAGTCGACACCCGGATCAACAAATAGCCAAAAACATTCAGTACTTC	TRBJ2-4	many	TRBV6-2/TRBV6-3	NA
CASSLDTGTGGAGAFF	TGCGCCAGCAGCTTGGATACCGGGACAGGGGGCGCCGGAGCTTTCTTT	TRBJ1-1	many	TRBV5-1	TRBD1
CASSLVPRGKETQYF	TGTGCCAGCAGCTTAGTCCCGAGAGGGAAAGAGACCCAGTACTTC	TRBJ2-5	NA	TRBV7-9	NA
CASRSTGTSSGANGLTF	TGTGCCAGCAGGTCGACCGGGACTTCCTCTGGGGCCAACGGCCTGACTTTC	TRBJ2-6	few	TRBV12-3/TRBV12-4	NA
CASSQERTSGRNEQFF	TGTGCCAGCAGCCAAGAAAGGACTAGCGGGAGAAATGAGCAGTTCTTC	TRBJ2-1	NA	TRBV3-1	TRBD2
CASSRRDRNSPLHF	TGTGCCAGCAGTCGCCGGGACAGGAATTCACCCCTCCACTTT	TRBJ1-6	many	TRBV12-3/TRBV12-4	TRBD1
CASSFFGQGLDEQYF	TGTGCCAGCAGCTTTTTCGGACAGGGTCTAGACGAGCAGTACTTC	TRBJ2-7	many	TRBV7-2	TRBD1
CASSSTPRTGYGYTF	TGTGCCAGCAGTTCGACACCGAGGACCGGCTATGGCTACACCTTC	TRBJ1-2	many	TRBV12-3/TRBV12-4	NA
CSARATGRAQYF	TGCAGTGCTAGGGCGACAGGGAGGGCCCAGTACTTC	TRBJ2-5	many	TRBV20-1	NA
CSVEGTGVQETQYF	TGCAGCGTTGAGGGAACCGGGGTTCAAGAGACCCAGTACTTC	TRBJ2-5	many	TRBV29-1	NA
CASSFTTSGSWDEQFF	TGTGCCAGCAGTTTTACGACTAGCGGGAGTTGGGATGAGCAGTTCTTC	TRBJ2-1	NA	TRBV28	TRBD2
CATSEPGLNNEKLFF	TGTGCCACCAGTGAGCCGGGACTGAACAATGAAAAACTGTTTTTT	TRBJ1-4	many	TRBV24-1	NA
CASSHAGLNGYTF	TGCGCCAGCAGCCACGCGGGGCTGAATGGCTACACCTTC	TRBJ1-2	many	TRBV4-1	NA
CAWSVMGKSAEAFF	TGTGCCTGGAGTGTAATGGGGAAGAGCGCTGAAGCTTTCTTT	TRBJ1-1	NA	TRBV30	NA
CASSLPGLAGGTDTQYF	TGTGCCAGCAGCCTCCCGGGACTAGCGGGAGGCACAGATACGCAGTATTTT	TRBJ2-3	NA	TRBV12-3/TRBV12-4	TRBD2
CASSPPGTGPSGYEQYF	TGTGCCAGCTCACCACCCGGGACAGGCCCTAGTGGCTACGAGCAGTACTTC	TRBJ2-7	many	TRBV18	TRBD1
CATSGSSTDTQYF	TGTGCCACCAGTGGCAGTTCCACGGATACGCAGTATTTT	TRBJ2-3	many	TRBV24-1	NA
CATSPRTSGGSNEQFF	TGTGCCACCAGCCCCAGGACTAGCGGGGGGAGCAATGAGCAGTTCTTC	TRBJ2-1	many	TRBV24-1	TRBD2
CASSPGTAFEQYF	TGTGCCAGCAGCCCCGGGACAGCCTTCGAGCAGTACTTC	TRBJ2-7	many	TRBV11-2	TRBD1